A single TCR beta chain is shown here with its context. The target of this receptor is not known. Base quality data are lacking; no much larger clone is found one base away. V was cut back by 3 bases and J by 1 base, leaving a gap of 10 bases between them. CDR1 and CDR2, looked up from the germline V gene (reference sequence), are SGHNT and YYREEE. Its CDR3 holds 14 amino acids, cysteine through phenylalanine. Only the CDR3 DNA stays, 42 bases, in frame from base 1. The library was produced with the immunoSEQ multiplex PCR assay. The table comes from immuneACCESS by way of TCRdb, which keeps in-frame sequences with V and J called. Part of the clones is missing from these tables; in studies checked, under half for an unresolved V gene and the rest for unknown reasons. The sample records more than 25,000 clones, approximately 95% of which are singletons. Of the sample, less than 8.5% falls within the top ten clones.

The source of the sample is a study of control samples from healthy donors and cancer patients (dated by TCRdb to about 2020). This receptor chain uses TRBV5-4 and TRBJ2-5, with the D gene not confidently named. Sequenced: blood. The TCR comes from a man in his fifties or sixties in good health. The bases read TGTGCCAGCAGCTCAAGGGTTCCCCAAGAGACCCAGTACTTC. Translated, it reads CASSSRVPQETQYF.